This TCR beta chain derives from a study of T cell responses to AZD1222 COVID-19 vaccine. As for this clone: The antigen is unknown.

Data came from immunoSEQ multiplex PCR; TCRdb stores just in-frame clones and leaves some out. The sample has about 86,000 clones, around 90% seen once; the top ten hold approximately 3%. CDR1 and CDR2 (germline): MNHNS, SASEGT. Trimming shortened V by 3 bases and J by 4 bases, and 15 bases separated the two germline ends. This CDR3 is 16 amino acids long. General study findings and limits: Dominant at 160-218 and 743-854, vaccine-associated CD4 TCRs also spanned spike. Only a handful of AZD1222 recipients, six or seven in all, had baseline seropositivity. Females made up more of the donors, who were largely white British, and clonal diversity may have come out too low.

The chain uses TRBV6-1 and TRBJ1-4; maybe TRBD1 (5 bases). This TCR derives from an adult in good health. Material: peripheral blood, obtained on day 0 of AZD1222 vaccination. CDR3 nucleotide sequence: TGTGCCAGCAGTGAGAGGTTGGGGCACCGTAATGAAAAACTGTTTTTT. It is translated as CASSERLGHRNEKLFF.